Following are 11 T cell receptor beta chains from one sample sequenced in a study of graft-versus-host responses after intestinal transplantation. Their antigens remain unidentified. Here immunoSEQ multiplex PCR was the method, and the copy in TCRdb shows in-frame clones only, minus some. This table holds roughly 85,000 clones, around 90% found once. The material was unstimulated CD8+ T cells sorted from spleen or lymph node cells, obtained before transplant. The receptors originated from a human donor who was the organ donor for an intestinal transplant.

The CDR3: CASSNFGTGGLLYGYTF. The CDR3 bases are TGTGCCAGCAGCAACTTCGGGACAGGGGGCTTACTCTATGGCTACACCTTC. J is TRBJ1-2 and V is TRBV9, with 12 bases lining up with TRBD1. Germline values: CDR1 SGDLS, CDR2 YYNGEE. The junction had 11 bases not matched to a gene; V was cut back by 4 bases and J by 4 bases. The CDR3 is 17 residues long.

DNA of the CDR3: TGTGCCAGCACACCGGGACTAGCGGGGGGGCGGTCAGATACGCAGTATTTT. As protein: CASTPGLAGGRSDTQYF. This chain uses TRBV9 with TRBJ2-3; 16 nucleotides align to TRBD2. Losses at the gene ends were 6 bases for V and 4 bases for J; bases not matched to a gene: 8. The CDR3 is 17 amino acids. The germline gives CDR1 SGDLS, CDR2 YYNGEE.

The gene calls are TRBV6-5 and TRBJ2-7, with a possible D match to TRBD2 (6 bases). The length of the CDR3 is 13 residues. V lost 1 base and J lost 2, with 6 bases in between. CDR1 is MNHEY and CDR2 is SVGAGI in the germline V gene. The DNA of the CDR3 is TGTGCCAGCAGTTACTGGGGGGCCTACGAGCAGTACTTC. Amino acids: CASSYWGAYEQYF.

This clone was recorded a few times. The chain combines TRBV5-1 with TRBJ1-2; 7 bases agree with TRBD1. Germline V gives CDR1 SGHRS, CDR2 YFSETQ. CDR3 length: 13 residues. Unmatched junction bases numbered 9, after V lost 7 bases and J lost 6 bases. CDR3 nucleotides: TGCGCCAGCCGCCAATGGGACAGCCATGGCTACACCTTC. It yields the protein CASRQWDSHGYTF.

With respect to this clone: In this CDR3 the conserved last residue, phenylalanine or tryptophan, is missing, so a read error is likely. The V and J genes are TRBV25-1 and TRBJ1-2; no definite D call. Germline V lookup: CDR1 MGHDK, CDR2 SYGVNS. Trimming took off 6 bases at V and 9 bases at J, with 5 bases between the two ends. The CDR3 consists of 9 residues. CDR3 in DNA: TGTGCCAGCAGAAGGAGCTACACCTCC. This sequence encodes CASRRSYTS.

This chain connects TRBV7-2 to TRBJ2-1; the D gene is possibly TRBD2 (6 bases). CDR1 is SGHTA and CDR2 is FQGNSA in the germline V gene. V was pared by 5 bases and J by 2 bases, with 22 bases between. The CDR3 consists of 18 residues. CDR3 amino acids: CASSIPVVWRAPYNEQFF. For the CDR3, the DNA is TGTGCCAGCAGCATCCCCGTCGTTTGGAGGGCCCCCTACAATGAGCAGTTCTTC.

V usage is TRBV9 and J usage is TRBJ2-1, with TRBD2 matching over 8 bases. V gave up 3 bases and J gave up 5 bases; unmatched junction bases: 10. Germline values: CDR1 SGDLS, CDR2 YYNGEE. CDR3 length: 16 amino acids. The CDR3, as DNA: TGTGCCAGCAGCGACCCGAGCGGGAGATTAGACAATGAGCAGTTCTTC. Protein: CASSDPSGRLDNEQFF.

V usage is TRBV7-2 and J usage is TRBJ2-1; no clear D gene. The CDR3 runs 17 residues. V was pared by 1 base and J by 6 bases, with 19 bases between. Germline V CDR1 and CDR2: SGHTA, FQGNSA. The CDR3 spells CASSLESPDHIINEQFF. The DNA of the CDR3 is TGTGCCAGCAGCTTAGAGTCCCCGGACCACATCATCAATGAGCAGTTCTTC.

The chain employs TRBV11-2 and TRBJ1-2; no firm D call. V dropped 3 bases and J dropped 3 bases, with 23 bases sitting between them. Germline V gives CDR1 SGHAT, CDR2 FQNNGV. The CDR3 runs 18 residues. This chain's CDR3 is CASSFLKGPSFDYYGYTF. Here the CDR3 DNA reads TGTGCCAGCAGCTTCCTAAAGGGCCCCAGCTTCGACTACTATGGCTACACCTTC.

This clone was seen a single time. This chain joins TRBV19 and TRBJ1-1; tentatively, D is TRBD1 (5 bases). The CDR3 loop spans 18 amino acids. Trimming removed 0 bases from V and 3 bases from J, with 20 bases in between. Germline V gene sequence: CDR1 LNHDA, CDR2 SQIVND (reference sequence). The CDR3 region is CASSIDLGVAAIDTEAFF. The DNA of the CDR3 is TGTGCCAGTAGTATAGATTTAGGGGTCGCGGCTATTGACACTGAAGCTTTCTTT. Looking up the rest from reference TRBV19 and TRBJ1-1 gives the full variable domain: DGGITQSPKYLFRKEGQNVTLSCEQNLNHDAMYWYRQDPGQGLRLIYYSQIVNDFQKGDIAEGYSVSREKKESFPLTVTSAQKNPTAFYLCASSIDLGVAAIDTEAFFGQGTRLTVV.

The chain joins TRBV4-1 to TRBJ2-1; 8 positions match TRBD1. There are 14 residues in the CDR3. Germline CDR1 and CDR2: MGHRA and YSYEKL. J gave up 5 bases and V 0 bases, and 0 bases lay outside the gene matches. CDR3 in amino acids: CASSQETGDNEQFF. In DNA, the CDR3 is TGCGCCAGCAGCCAAGAGACAGGGGACAATGAGCAGTTCTTC.